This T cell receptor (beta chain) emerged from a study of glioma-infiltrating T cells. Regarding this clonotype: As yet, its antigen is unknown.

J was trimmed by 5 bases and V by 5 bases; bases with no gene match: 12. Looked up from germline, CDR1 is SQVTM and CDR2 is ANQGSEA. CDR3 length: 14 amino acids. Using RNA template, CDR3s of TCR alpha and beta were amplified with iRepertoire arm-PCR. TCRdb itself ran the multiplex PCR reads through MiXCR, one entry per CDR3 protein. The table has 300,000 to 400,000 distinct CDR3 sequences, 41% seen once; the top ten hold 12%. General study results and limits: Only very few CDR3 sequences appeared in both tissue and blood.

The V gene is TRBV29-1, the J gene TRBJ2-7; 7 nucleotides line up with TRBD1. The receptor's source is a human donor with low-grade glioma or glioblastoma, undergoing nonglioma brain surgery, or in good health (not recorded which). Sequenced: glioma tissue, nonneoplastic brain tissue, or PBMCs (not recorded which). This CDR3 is CSVLGQSLWHEQYF. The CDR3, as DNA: TGCAGCGTTCTGGGACAGTCCCTGTGGCACGAGCAGTACTTC.